This entry lists 23 T cell receptor beta chains sequenced from one sample in a study of shared clonotypes between healthy human individuals. Clones were sequenced by immunoSEQ multiplex PCR, and TCRdb holds only the in-frame ones, with some missing. The sample lists approximately 2,000,000 clones; less than 95% were seen once. The specimen was naive CD4+ T cells from PBMCs. Regarding subset: CD45RA+ positively selected. The receptor source for this set is a man in his late teens or twenties in good health. Some clones in this sample may be carry-over from other donors' samples.

This chain uses TRBV29-1 with TRBJ2-1; tentative D call: TRBD2 (5 bases). The CDR3 length is 13 residues. V was pared by 8 bases and J by 4 bases, with 15 bases between. Looked up from germline, CDR1 is SQVTM and CDR2 is ANQGSEA. The CDR3 loop is CSSCQIAYNEQFF. In nucleotides, the CDR3 is TGCAGCTCGTGCCAGATAGCGTACAATGAGCAGTTCTTC.

Notes on this clone: Other DNA variants within this sample encode the same CDR3. The genes are TRBV11-3 and TRBJ2-5, with TRBD2 matching 8 bases. Germline V gene data show CDR1 as SGHNT and CDR2 as YENEEA. V lost 1 base and J lost 5; bases outside the gene matches: 0. The CDR3 runs to 13 residues. CDR3 in DNA: TGTGCCAGCAGCTTAGCGGGAGGGGAGACCCAGTACTTC. This gives the protein CASSLAGGETQYF.

As for this clone: Within the sample, other DNA sequences also encode this same CDR3. The V call is TRBV11-2, the J call TRBJ1-5; maybe TRBD1 (6 bases). The germline V gene has CDR1 SGHAT and CDR2 FQNNGV. The length of the CDR3 is 16 residues. Deletions cut 1 base from V and 0 bases from J, with 10 bases between. CDR3 region: CASSLGGRGSNQPQHF. The CDR3 nucleotides read TGTGCCAGCAGCTTAGGCGGCAGGGGTAGCAATCAGCCCCAGCATTTT. The full variable domain, rest sourced from reference TRBV11-2 and TRBJ1-5, is EAGVAQSPRYKIIEKRQSVAFWCNPISGHATLYWYQQILGQGPKLLIQFQNNGVVDDSQLPKDRFSAERLKGVDSTLKIQPAKLEDSAVYLCASSLGGRGSNQPQHFGDGTRLSIL.

The V and J genes are TRBV7-8 and TRBJ2-1; 10 bases line up with TRBD2. Germline V lookup: CDR1 SGHVS, CDR2 FQNEAQ. The trim removed 5 bases at V and 8 bases at J, leaving 12 bases unmatched. CDR3 length equals 16 residues. The CDR3 sequence: CASSLPLAGRAHEQFF. CDR3 coding DNA: TGTGCCAGCAGCCTCCCACTAGCGGGAAGGGCCCATGAGCAGTTCTTC.

The chain has TRBV7-2 and TRBJ1-1; D unclear. CDR3 length: 13 residues. Germline CDR1 SGHTA, CDR2 FQGNSA. V was shortened by 0 bases and J by 1 base, with 3 bases between the two germline ends. CDR3: CASSLAANTEAFF. As DNA, the CDR3 is TGTGCCAGCAGCTTAGCCGCGAACACTGAAGCTTTCTTT.

In the case of this clone: At the DNA level, this CDR3 is encoded by other sequences in the same sample as well. Here the CDR3 reads CASSLEGGGNQPQHF. CDR3 DNA: TGCGCCAGCAGCTTGGAGGGTGGGGGGAATCAGCCCCAGCATTTT. The V and J genes are TRBV5-1 and TRBJ1-5, with a weak D call TRBD1 (5 bases). This CDR3 spans 15 amino acids. Trimming left V 0 bases short and J 4 bases short, with 11 bases between. Germline V gene lookup returns CDR1 SGHRS and CDR2 YFSETQ.

This chain joins TRBV20-1 and TRBJ1-1; D gene ambiguous. Trimming took 6 bases from V and 8 from J, leaving 13 bases between them. From germline, CDR1 is DFQATT and CDR2 SNEGSKA (reference sequence). This CDR3 contains 11 residues. The CDR3 spells CSAETEAEAFF. In DNA, the CDR3 is TGCAGTGCAGAAACAGAAGCCGAAGCTTTCTTT.

V is TRBV6-1 and J is TRBJ1-2; TRBD1 might be the D (5 bases). V was clipped by 0 bases and J by 4 bases, with 9 bases between them. This CDR3 contains 14 residues. The germline V gene encodes CDR1 MNHNS and CDR2 SASEGT. The CDR3 sequence is CASSEARGGYGYTF. CDR3 DNA sequence: TGTGCCAGCAGTGAAGCTCGGGGGGGCTATGGCTACACCTTC.

The chain combines TRBV27 with TRBJ2-2; D gene unclear. V was trimmed by 11 bases and J by 7 bases, leaving 17 bases between them. The V gene's germline CDR1 is MNHEY and CDR2 SMNVEV (reference sequence). The CDR3 loop spans 13 amino acids. The CDR3 is CAPPGLTHGELFF. In DNA form, the CDR3 reads TGTGCCCCCCCGGGCCTCACACACGGGGAGCTGTTTTTT.

The table lists this clone with a count of one. The V and J genes are TRBV2 and TRBJ2-5, with 8 bases identical to TRBD1. CDR3 size: 13 residues. V lost 7 bases and J lost 5; bases outside the gene matches: 6. The V gene's germline CDR1 is SNHLY and CDR2 FYNNEI. Written as DNA, the CDR3 is TGTGCCAGCACCGGACAGGGAGCGGAGACCCAGTACTTC. Its protein product is CASTGQGAETQYF.

V is TRBV5-6 and J is TRBJ2-5; 7 bases match TRBD2. This CDR3 contains 14 residues. CDR1 and CDR2 (germline): SGHDT, YYEEEE. V dropped 3 bases and J dropped 1; count of bases not matched to a gene: 3. CDR3 nucleotides: TGTGCCAGCAGCTCCGGGACTATCCAAGAGACCCAGTACTTC. This codes for CASSSGTIQETQYF.

The genes are TRBV7-9 and TRBJ1-3, with D tentatively TRBD1 (6 bases). Trimming cost V 5 bases and J 2 bases, with 16 bases left between them. The germline V gene encodes CDR1 SEHNR and CDR2 FQNEAQ (reference sequence). This CDR3 spans 16 amino acids. The CDR3 loop reads CASSARNSGAGNTIYF. DNA of the CDR3: TGTGCCAGCAGCGCCCGGAACTCAGGGGCTGGAAACACCATATATTTT.

V and J are TRBV12-1 and TRBJ2-7; the table's D call, TRBD2, was not checked against the DNA. TRBV12-1 is termed a pseudogene. This CDR3 has 16 amino acids. CDR3 sequence reads: CASSFVAGAVPYEQYF. In DNA form, the CDR3 reads TGTGCCAGCAGCTTCGTAGCGGGAGCTGTACCCTACGAGCAGTACTTC.

The chain combines TRBV5-6 with TRBJ2-6, with D perhaps TRBD1 (5 bases). This CDR3 is 14 amino acids long. V gave up 5 bases and J gave up 3 bases, with 9 bases separating them. Germline CDR1 SGHDT, CDR2 YYEEEE. The CDR3 reads CASRTTVGANVLTF. DNA for the CDR3: TGTGCCAGCAGGACGACAGTTGGGGCCAACGTCCTGACTTTC.

The chain uses TRBV7-6 and TRBJ1-6, with TRBD1 matching 8 bases. Germline values: CDR1 SGHVS, CDR2 FNYEAQ. Trimming at V came to 1 base and at J to 7 bases, leaving 3 bases not matched to a gene. The CDR3 runs 15 residues. CDR3 sequence (DNA): TGTGCCAGCAGCTTAGAGGACAGGGCCAATTCACCCCTCCACTTT. Translating it yields CASSLEDRANSPLHF.

This clone was recorded once. Other nucleotide sequences from this sample produce the same CDR3. The chain carries TRBV18 and TRBJ2-7; D is perhaps TRBD1 (5 bases). Trimming cost V 2 bases and J 0 bases, with 5 bases left between them. This CDR3 has 13 residues. Germline-derived CDR1 and CDR2 are KGHSH and LQKENI. In DNA form, the CDR3 reads TGTGCCAGCTCACCAACAGGCTCCTACGAGCAGTACTTC. Translating gives CASSPTGSYEQYF.

The chain recombines TRBV2 with TRBJ2-5, with D possibly matching TRBD2 (5 bases). Trimming took 6 bases from V and 11 from J, leaving 19 bases between them. CDR3 length: 13 residues. Germline-derived CDR1 and CDR2 are SNHLY and FYNNEI. The CDR3 reads CASSPSPGWEQYF. In nucleotides, the CDR3 is TGTGCCAGCAGCCCAAGCCCGGGGTGGGAGCAGTACTTC.

This rearrangement joins TRBV2 to TRBJ2-1; unclear D gene. This CDR3 is 11 amino acids long. Germline V gene sequence: CDR1 SNHLY, CDR2 FYNNEI. V was clipped by 4 bases and J by 15 bases, with 13 bases between them. Here the CDR3 DNA reads TGTGCCAGCAGTGTACGGAACGGCGGGTTCTTC. It specifies CASSVRNGGFF.

This chain links TRBV4-1 with TRBJ2-7, with TRBD1 matching over 7 bases. The CDR3 contains 17 residues. Germline V CDR1 and CDR2: MGHRA, YSYEKL. With V trimmed by 4 bases and J by 3 bases, 15 bases remained unmatched. The CDR3 region has the DNA TGCGCCAGCAGCCGCTTGTTAGTAGGGGGCCCCAGCTACGAGCAGTACTTC. As protein: CASSRLLVGGPSYEQYF.

The V gene is TRBV15, the J gene TRBJ2-6; 12 positions agree with TRBD1. The germline CDR1 and CDR2 sequences are LNHNV and YYDKDF (reference sequence). V dropped 3 bases and J dropped 4; count of bases not matched to a gene: 4. The CDR3 totals 17 residues. The CDR3 protein is CATSRGQGALGANVLTF. DNA of the CDR3: TGTGCCACCAGCAGGGGACAGGGGGCGCTGGGGGCCAACGTCCTGACTTTC.

CDR3 in amino acids: CSAAAGGNTEAFF. In DNA, the CDR3 is TGCAGCGCCGCCGCAGGGGGCAACACTGAAGCTTTCTTT. The V and J genes are TRBV29-1 and TRBJ1-1; 8 bases line up with TRBD1. V shed 7 bases and J 2 bases; nucleotides not matched to a gene: 6. The CDR3 extends over 13 amino acids. Germline V gene data show CDR1 as SQVTM and CDR2 as ANQGSEA.

V gene TRBV4-1 combines with J gene TRBJ2-2; 9 bases line up with TRBD2. The CDR3 loop spans 16 amino acids. V dropped 10 bases and J dropped 0; count of bases not matched to a gene: 9. Germline V gene lookup returns CDR1 MGHRA and CDR2 YSYEKL. CDR3 sequence reads: CATHPTSGTNTGELFF. In DNA form, the CDR3 reads TGCGCCACCCACCCGACTAGCGGCACGAACACCGGGGAGCTGTTTTTT.

The chain joins TRBV13 to TRBJ2-1, with 14 bases identical to TRBD2. Germline V gene data show CDR1 as PRHDT and CDR2 as FYEKMQ (reference sequence). CDR3 length: 20 residues. The V segment lost 5 bases and the J segment 0 bases; nucleotides outside the gene matches: 12. As DNA, the CDR3 is TGTGCCAGCAGCCCCCGCCCGGGACTAGCGGGAGATAACTCCTACAATGAGCAGTTCTTC. As protein: CASSPRPGLAGDNSYNEQFF.